This T cell receptor (beta chain) derives from a study of cytomegalovirus exposure and HLA in healthy donors. Regarding the study as a whole: Cytomegalovirus status was reportedly diagnosed by the classifier with high sensitivity and specificity. In vitro checks showed that a few CMV-associated chains really do target CMV antigens. The study recorded 150 to 200 TCR beta chains that were cytomegalovirus-associated.

Clones were read by immunoSEQ multiplex PCR, and TCRdb kept only the in-frame ones, dropping some. The repertoire consists of roughly 120,000 clones, with 88% occurring once and the leading ten covering nearly 4.5%. V dropped 3 bases and J dropped 2 bases, with 7 bases sitting between them. Germline CDR1 reads GTSNPN; CDR2 reads SVGIG (reference sequence). The CDR3 is made up of 12 amino acids. As concerns this clone: What it binds is unknown.

Material: PBMCs. The rearrangement uses TRBV30 and TRBJ2-5; D unclear. The TCR originated in a man between 18 and 29 years old in good health and CMV-seropositive. The CDR3 spells CAWRVGQETQYF. The DNA for the CDR3 is TGTGCCTGGAGAGTCGGTCAAGAGACCCAGTACTTC.